The 10 T cell receptor beta chains given below trace back to one sample, sequenced in a study of blood T cell repertoires in COVID-19. TCRdb's copy holds only in-frame clones and misses some; the assay was immunoSEQ multiplex PCR. Of roughly 41,000 clones detected, around nine tenths appear once; the ten largest clones hold approximately 10%. The sample consisted of peripheral blood. Receptors originate from a man in his 60s with active COVID-19.

The gene calls are TRBV14 and TRBJ1-4, with a tentative D call TRBD1 (5 bases). Between the trimmed V and J ends, which lost 3 bases and 8 bases, there was a span of 19 bases. CDR1 is SGHDN, CDR2 FVKESK, per germline. The CDR3 consists of 16 residues. For the CDR3, the DNA is TGTGCCAGCAGCCAGGTCAAACCCCCGGGACTCGAAAAACTGTTTTTT. Translated: CASSQVKPPGLEKLFF.

This sequence joins TRBV6-2 or TRBV6-3 and TRBJ1-1; the match to TRBD1 covers 7 bases. The CDR3 covers 16 residues. Trimming removed 2 bases from V and 4 bases from J; junction bases left unmatched: 10. Germline CDR1 and CDR2: MNHEY and SVGEGT. The CDR3 DNA sequence: TGTGCCAGCAGTTACGTACCAGGGGGAAGGTTCACTGAAGCTTTCTTT. It specifies CASSYVPGGRFTEAFF.

V usage is TRBV28 and J usage is TRBJ1-1; D call uncertain. V lost 5 bases, J lost 4 bases, and 11 bases lay in between. CDR3 size: 13 residues. Germline-derived CDR1 and CDR2 are MDHEN and SYDVKM. CDR3: CASSPPGSTEAFF. CDR3 nucleotides: TGTGCCAGCAGTCCCCCCGGGAGCACTGAAGCTTTCTTT.

This clone was observed a single time. The chain combines TRBV20-1 with TRBJ2-3; TRBD1 might be the D (6 bases). V was cut by 4 bases and J by 6 bases, with 8 bases left in between. The CDR3 spans 11 residues. Looked up from germline, CDR1 is DFQATT and CDR2 is SNEGSKA (reference sequence). The CDR3 sequence: CSATGADTQYF. The CDR3 nucleotides are TGCAGTGCTACAGGGGCCGATACGCAGTATTTT.

This clone was seen only once. The V call is TRBV6-5, the J call TRBJ1-1, with D uncertain. V dropped 0 bases and J dropped 1 base, with 6 bases sitting between them. Germline V gene sequence: CDR1 MNHEY, CDR2 SVGAGI. CDR3 size: 14 residues. In DNA form, the CDR3 reads TGTGCCAGCAGTTACTCGACAAGGAACACTGAAGCTTTCTTT. This encodes CASSYSTRNTEAFF.

The V and J genes are TRBV5-1 and TRBJ1-1; no clear D gene. The V gene's germline CDR1 is SGHRS and CDR2 YFSETQ. Trimming took off 4 bases at V and 3 bases at J, with 13 bases between the two ends. The CDR3 contains 14 residues. DNA for the CDR3: TGCGCCAGCAGCCCCCGGCAGGTCGACACTGAAGCTTTCTTT. Translating it yields CASSPRQVDTEAFF.

The V call is TRBV7-2, the J call TRBJ2-1; perhaps TRBD2 as D (6 bases). Germline CDR1 and CDR2: SGHTA and FQGNSA. V was shortened by 1 base and J by 0 bases, with 13 bases between the two germline ends. The CDR3 has 17 amino acids. The DNA of the CDR3 is TGTGCCAGCAGCTTAGGGGGCGGGAATCCCTCCTACAATGAGCAGTTCTTC. Translated: CASSLGGGNPSYNEQFF. Complete variable domain (other parts from reference TRBV7-2 and TRBJ2-1): GAGVSQSPSNKVTEKGKDVELRCDPISGHTALYWYRQSLGQGLEFLIYFQGNSAPDKSGLPSDRFSAERTGGSVSTLTIQRTQQEDSAVYLCASSLGGGNPSYNEQFFGPGTRLTVL.

The gene calls are TRBV6-4 and TRBJ2-3, with 7 bases identical to TRBD2. Germline CDR1 and CDR2: MRHNA and SNTAGT. The V and J ends lost 0 bases and 10 bases, in that order; junction bases with no gene match: 1. The CDR3 is 12 residues long. Here the CDR3 DNA reads TGTGCCAGCAGTGACTCGACTAGCTCGCAGTATTTT. Amino acids: CASSDSTSSQYF.

The chain has TRBV6-5 and TRBJ1-5; no clear D. Trimming stripped 3 bases from V and 2 bases from J, with 11 bases between. Germline values: CDR1 MNHEY, CDR2 SVGAGI. The length of the CDR3 is 15 residues. The CDR3 reads CASSYSGEGNQPQHF. The DNA of the CDR3 is TGTGCCAGCAGTTATAGTGGGGAGGGCAATCAGCCCCAGCATTTT.

The V call is TRBV5-4, the J call TRBJ2-3; 11 nucleotides match TRBD2. Germline lookup yields CDR1 SGHNT and CDR2 YYREEE (reference sequence). This CDR3 is built from 16 residues. V was pared by 4 bases and J by 2 bases, with 6 bases of the junction left unmatched. CDR3 in DNA: TGTGCCAGCAGCCGGACTAGCGGGTCCAACACAGATACGCAGTATTTT. This sequence encodes CASSRTSGSNTDTQYF.